This TCR beta chain was identified during a study of type 1 and type 2 diabetes patients. Looking at the study overall: Donors were type 1 diabetes, type 2 diabetes, or nondiabetic controls.

Deletions cut 3 bases from V and 2 bases from J, with 13 bases between. Germline V gene data show CDR1 as LNHDA and CDR2 as SQIVND (reference sequence). The CDR3 extends over 16 amino acids. The PCR template was genomic DNA. Amplification of the beta chain CDR3 used 30 forward and 13 reverse multiplex primers. MiXCR was run by TCRdb on the multiplex PCR reads, yielding one entry per CDR3 protein. Here the sample spans about 250,000 distinct CDR3 sequences, around 47% being singletons. This clonotype was seen a handful of times. Sequenced: peripheral blood mononuclear cells (PBMCs). The sequence was collected from a man in his late teens or twenties with type 2 diabetes. The chain recombines TRBV19 with TRBJ2-2; D unresolved. CDR3 nucleotide sequence: TGTGCCAGTAGTATTGTGGCAGGCCGAAACACCGGGGAGCTGTTTTTT. It specifies CASSIVAGRNTGELFF.